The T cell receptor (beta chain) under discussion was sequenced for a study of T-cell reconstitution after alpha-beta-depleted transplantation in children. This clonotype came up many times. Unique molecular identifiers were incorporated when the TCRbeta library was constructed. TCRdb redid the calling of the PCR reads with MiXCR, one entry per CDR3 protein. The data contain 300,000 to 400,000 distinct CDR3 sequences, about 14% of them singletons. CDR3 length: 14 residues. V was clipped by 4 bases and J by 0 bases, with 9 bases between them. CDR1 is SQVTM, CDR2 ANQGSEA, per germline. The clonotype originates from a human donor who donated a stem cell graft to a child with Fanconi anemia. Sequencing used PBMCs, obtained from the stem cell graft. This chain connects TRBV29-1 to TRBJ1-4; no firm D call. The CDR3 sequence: CSVAVAATNEKLFF. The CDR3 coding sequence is TGCAGCGTTGCGGTGGCTGCAACTAATGAAAAACTGTTTTTT.